Included here is one T cell receptor beta chain sequence, with context. Its antigen is not known. Measured with immunoSEQ multiplex PCR; TCRdb has only the in-frame clones, and not every one. The sample holds around 80,000 clones, 83% seen once. This entry is derived from a study of T cell responses to AZD1222 COVID-19 vaccine. Overall study findings and caveats: Donors were largely white British and mainly female; clonal diversity was possibly underestimated.

In germline, CDR1 is MNHEY, CDR2 SMNVEV (reference sequence). The CDR3 covers 16 residues. V gave up 5 bases and J gave up 10 bases; unmatched junction bases: 12. J is TRBJ1-6 and V is TRBV27; 9 nucleotides align to TRBD1. The sample here was peripheral blood, taken 28 days after the second AZD1222 dose. This sequence originates from an adult who received the AZD1222 COVID-19 vaccine. The CDR3 nucleotides read TGTGCCAGCAGTCCCACAGGGGGCAGGTATTTGTCACCCCTCCACTTT. This translates into CASSPTGGRYLSPLHF.